This paragraph reports one TCR beta chain. Antigen: not known. This sample is part of a study of monozygotic twins with inflammatory bowel disease. General study points: No one strong IBD-associated signal or clonotype was supported. Healthy twins showed more clonotype sharing with others than IBD patients, especially patients with disease activity.

The total RNA came straight from whole blood, and T cells were not sorted beforehand. Each UMI, carrying a 6-nucleotide sample barcode, came from template switching. TCRdb reworked the 5' RACE reads into one entry per CDR3 protein, no DNA. The repertoire table contains approximately 390,000 distinct CDR3 sequences. Germline V gives CDR1 LNHDA, CDR2 SQIVND (reference sequence). This CDR3 region has 14 residues. The sample comprised blood. The sequence was collected from a human donor with ulcerative colitis or Crohn's disease, or a healthy co-twin of an affected twin (not recorded which). The rearrangement joins TRBV19 to TRBJ2-1. CDR3 protein: CASSIGGRYNEQFF.